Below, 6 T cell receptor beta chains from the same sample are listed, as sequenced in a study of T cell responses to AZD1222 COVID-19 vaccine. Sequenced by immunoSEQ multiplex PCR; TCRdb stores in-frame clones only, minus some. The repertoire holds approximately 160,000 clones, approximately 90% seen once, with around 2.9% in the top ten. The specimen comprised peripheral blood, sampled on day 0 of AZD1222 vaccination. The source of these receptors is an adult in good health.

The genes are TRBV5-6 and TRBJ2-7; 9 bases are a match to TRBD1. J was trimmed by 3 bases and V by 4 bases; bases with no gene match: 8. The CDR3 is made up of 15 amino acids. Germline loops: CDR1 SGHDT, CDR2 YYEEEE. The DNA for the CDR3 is TGTGCCAGCAGCGCCCCGACAGGGGGTGTCTACGAGCAGTACTTC. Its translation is CASSAPTGGVYEQYF.

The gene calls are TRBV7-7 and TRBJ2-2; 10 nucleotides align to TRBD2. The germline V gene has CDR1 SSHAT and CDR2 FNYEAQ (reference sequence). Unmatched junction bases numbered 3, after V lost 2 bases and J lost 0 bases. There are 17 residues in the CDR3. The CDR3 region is CASSLRTSGPNTGELFF. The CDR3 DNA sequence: TGTGCCAGCAGCTTACGGACTAGCGGACCGAACACCGGGGAGCTGTTTTTT.

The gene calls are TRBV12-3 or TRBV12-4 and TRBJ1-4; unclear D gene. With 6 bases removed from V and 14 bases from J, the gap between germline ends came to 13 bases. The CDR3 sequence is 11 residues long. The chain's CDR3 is CASSPGAGLFF. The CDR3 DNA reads TGTGCCAGCAGCCCAGGAGCGGGGCTGTTTTTT.

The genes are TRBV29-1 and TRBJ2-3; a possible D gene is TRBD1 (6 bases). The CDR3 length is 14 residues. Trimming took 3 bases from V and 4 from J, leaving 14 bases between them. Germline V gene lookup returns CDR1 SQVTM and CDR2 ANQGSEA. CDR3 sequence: CSVDSGQKADTQYF. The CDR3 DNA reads TGCAGCGTTGATTCGGGACAAAAGGCAGATACGCAGTATTTT.

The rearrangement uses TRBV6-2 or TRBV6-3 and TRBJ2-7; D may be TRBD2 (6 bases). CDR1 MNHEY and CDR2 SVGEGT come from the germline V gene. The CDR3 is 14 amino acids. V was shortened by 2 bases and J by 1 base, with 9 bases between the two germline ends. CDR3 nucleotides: TGTGCCAGCAGTTACATCGGGGGTTCCTACGAGCAGTACTTC. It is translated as CASSYIGGSYEQYF.

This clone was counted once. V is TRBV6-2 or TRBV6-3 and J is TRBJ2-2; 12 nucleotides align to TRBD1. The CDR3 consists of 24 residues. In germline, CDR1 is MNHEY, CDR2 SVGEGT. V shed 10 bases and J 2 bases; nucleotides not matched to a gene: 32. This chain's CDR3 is CAISPRPGQGAERGSRVNTGELFF. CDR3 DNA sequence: TGTGCCATCAGCCCTCGCCCGGGACAGGGGGCTGAGCGGGGGTCCAGGGTTAACACCGGGGAGCTGTTTTTT.